The 31 T cell receptor beta chains in this list originate from one sample, sequenced in a study of cytotoxic CD8 clonotypes in ibrutinib-treated CLL. Produced via immunoSEQ multiplex PCR; TCRdb's table is partial and in-frame only. The table has 150,000 to 200,000 clones, more than 65% seen once. The specimen comprised PBMCs, sampled after 12 months of ibrutinib treatment. These receptors came from a human donor with chronic lymphocytic leukemia.

The V gene is TRBV6-1, the J gene TRBJ2-3; D tentatively reads TRBD1 or TRBD2 (5 bases each). CDR1 and CDR2 (germline): MNHNS, SASEGT. CDR3 size: 11 residues. V was trimmed by 10 bases and J by 4 bases, leaving 9 bases between them. CDR3 sequence (DNA): TGTGCCACCCTGGGGGCAGATACGCAGTATTTT. This sequence encodes CATLGADTQYF.

The chain is built from TRBV28 and TRBJ1-1, with unresolved D. Trimming took off 2 bases at V and 1 base at J, with 14 bases between the two ends. Germline values: CDR1 MDHEN, CDR2 SYDVKM. This CDR3 is built from 16 residues. The CDR3 coding sequence is TGTGCCAGCAGTTTAACGGTGGCGGGAACGAACACTGAAGCTTTCTTT. This gives the protein CASSLTVAGTNTEAFF.

V gene TRBV6-6 combines with J gene TRBJ2-7; tentatively, D is TRBD2 (6 bases). V lost 5 bases and J lost 3, with 11 bases in between. From germline, CDR1 is MNHNY and CDR2 SVGAGI (reference sequence). The CDR3 totals 13 residues. The CDR3 protein is CASSLPGGYEQYF. The CDR3 bases are TGTGCCAGCAGTCTCCCCGGGGGCTACGAGCAGTACTTC.

V is TRBV7-9 and J is TRBJ1-1; the D gene is possibly TRBD1 (5 bases). Deletions cut 0 bases from V and 10 bases from J, with 12 bases between. This CDR3 spans 13 amino acids. Germline lookup yields CDR1 SEHNR and CDR2 FQNEAQ (reference sequence). CDR3 coding DNA: TGTGCCAGCAGCTTAGCTACGAATGGGGGAGCTTTCTTT. Its protein product is CASSLATNGGAFF.

The chain couples TRBV9 to TRBJ1-4, with 8 bases fitting TRBD1. V dropped 0 bases and J dropped 6; count of bases not matched to a gene: 4. The CDR3 totals 15 residues. Germline assignment: CDR1 SGDLS and CDR2 YYNGEE. The CDR3 protein is CASSVANRGDEKLFF. CDR3 DNA sequence: TGTGCCAGCAGCGTAGCGAACAGGGGGGATGAAAAACTGTTTTTT.

This clone came up once. The chain combines TRBV5-1 with TRBJ2-1; maybe TRBD1 (5 bases). Trimming pared 2 bases from V and 4 bases from J, leaving 13 bases between. This CDR3 is 15 amino acids long. Per the germline V gene, CDR1 is SGHRS and CDR2 is YFSETQ. The CDR3 DNA reads as TGCGCCAGCAGCTTCGACAGACGGCAATACAATGAGCAGTTCTTC. Its protein is CASSFDRRQYNEQFF.

To note about this clone: The same CDR3 is also encoded by other DNA sequences in this sample. The chain combines TRBV5-4 with TRBJ1-1; 10 bases align to TRBD1. Germline loops: CDR1 SGHNT, CDR2 YYREEE (reference sequence). Trimming at V came to 0 bases and at J to 5 bases, leaving 1 base not matched to a gene. The CDR3 loop spans 14 amino acids. The CDR3 sequence: CASSLGQGATEAFF. The CDR3 DNA follows: TGTGCCAGCAGCTTGGGACAGGGGGCGACTGAAGCTTTCTTT.

The CDR3 region is CASLPQTGDTQYF. DNA for the CDR3: TGTGCCAGCCTTCCTCAAACGGGAGATACGCAGTATTTT. The rearrangement joins TRBV6-6 to TRBJ2-3; D unclear. Between the trimmed V and J ends, which lost 8 bases and 5 bases, there was a span of 14 bases. This CDR3 has 13 amino acids. CDR1 MNHNY and CDR2 SVGAGI come from the germline V gene (reference sequence).

V gene TRBV6-6 combines with J gene TRBJ1-4; D is possibly TRBD1 (5 bases). Deletions cut 2 bases from V and 3 bases from J, with 13 bases between. The germline V gene encodes CDR1 MNHNY and CDR2 SVGAGI (reference sequence). The length of the CDR3 is 16 residues. DNA of the CDR3: TGTGCCAGCAGTTACCCCGGTTGGGGGTCTAATGAAAAACTGTTTTTT. It is translated as CASSYPGWGSNEKLFF.

V gene TRBV6-5 combines with J gene TRBJ1-2, with D hard to call. CDR3 size: 13 residues. The V gene lost 8 bases and the J gene lost 4 bases, with 14 bases spanning the gap. In germline, CDR1 is MNHEY, CDR2 SVGAGI. The CDR3 DNA reads TGTGCCAGCCTGAAGTCGCCAAGCTATGGCTACACCTTC. Translating gives CASLKSPSYGYTF.

This clone was recorded once. The CDR3 is CASSPQRGDTDTQYF. The CDR3 nucleotides are TGTGCCAGCAGCCCCCAGCGGGGGGACACAGATACGCAGTATTTT. V is TRBV7-8 and J is TRBJ2-3, with TRBD2 identical over 9 bases. Germline assignment: CDR1 SGHVS and CDR2 FQNEAQ. The V segment lost 5 bases and the J segment 2 bases; nucleotides outside the gene matches: 5. The CDR3 runs to 15 residues.

The genes are TRBV5-6 and TRBJ2-5; 10 bases are shared with TRBD2. The trim removed 9 bases at V and 9 bases at J, leaving 14 bases unmatched. Germline values: CDR1 SGHDT, CDR2 YYEEEE. The CDR3 totals 14 residues. The DNA for the CDR3 is TGTGCCACCCGGACTAGCGGACCGCTCATGGCCCAGTACTTC. It specifies CATRTSGPLMAQYF. The whole variable domain, filled in from reference TRBV5-6 and TRBJ2-5, reads DAGVTQSPTHLIKTRGQQVTLRCSPKSGHDTVSWYQQALGQGPQFIFQYYEEEERQRGNFPDRFSGHQFPNYSSELNVNALLLGDSALYLCATRTSGPLMAQYFGPGTRLLVL.

V is TRBV28 and J is TRBJ1-1; 7 bases are a match to TRBD1. Germline V gene lookup returns CDR1 MDHEN and CDR2 SYDVKM. The CDR3 totals 13 residues. V was pared by 5 bases and J by 3 bases, with 3 bases of the junction left unmatched. Written as DNA, the CDR3 is TGTGCCAGCAGTCCCGACAGGGACACTGAAGCTTTCTTT. As protein: CASSPDRDTEAFF.

This chain links TRBV5-8 with TRBJ1-2; D unresolved. The ends were cut back, 1 base at V and 4 bases at J, with 8 bases in the middle. The CDR3 is 13 residues long. CDR1 and CDR2 (germline): SGHTS, YDEGEE. CDR3 DNA: TGTGCCAGCAGCTTGCTAGGGATCTATGGCTACACCTTC. Translating it yields CASSLLGIYGYTF.

The J gene is TRBJ2-5, the V gene TRBV6-5, with D maybe TRBD2 (5 bases). The germline V gene encodes CDR1 MNHEY and CDR2 SVGAGI. The CDR3 runs 13 residues. V lost 4 bases and J 5 bases, leaving 11 bases between the germline ends. The DNA for the CDR3 is TGTGCCAGCAGTTTGGGTATAGCGGAGACCCAGTACTTC. Protein product: CASSLGIAETQYF.

In its sample, this clone was seen a few times. The chain is built from TRBV7-2 and TRBJ2-5; D not resolved. The CDR3 is 15 amino acids. The V gene lost 5 bases and the J gene lost 4 bases, with 17 bases spanning the gap. Per germline, CDR1 SGHTA and CDR2 FQGNSA. The CDR3 reads CASSIDPNPLETQYF. The CDR3 DNA is TGTGCCAGCAGCATCGACCCTAACCCCCTAGAGACCCAGTACTTC. Together with reference TRBV7-2 and TRBJ2-5, the CDR3 gives the full variable domain: GAGVSQSPSNKVTEKGKDVELRCDPISGHTALYWYRQSLGQGLEFLIYFQGNSAPDKSGLPSDRFSAERTGGSVSTLTIQRTQQEDSAVYLCASSIDPNPLETQYFGPGTRLLVL.

Note on this clone: Other DNA sequences within the sample encode an identical CDR3. The V and J genes are TRBV30 and TRBJ1-5, with a possible D match to TRBD1 (5 bases). Germline CDR1 GTSNPN, CDR2 SVGIG (reference sequence). This CDR3 spans 14 amino acids. Trimming pared 1 base from V and 4 bases from J, leaving 11 bases between. This CDR3 reads CAWSAGSGNQPQHF. In DNA, the CDR3 is TGTGCCTGGAGTGCTGGGTCAGGGAATCAGCCCCAGCATTTT.

The rearrangement links TRBV23-1 to TRBJ1-2; D uncertain. TRBV23-1 is classed as an ORF, of uncertain function. This CDR3 has 14 amino acids. Trimming removed 2 bases from V and 4 bases from J, with 11 bases in between. The CDR3 sequence is CASSQRGQSYGYTF. The CDR3 nucleotides are TGCGCCAGCAGTCAACGTGGGCAGAGCTATGGCTACACCTTC.

The chain recombines TRBV29-1 with TRBJ2-3; D unresolved. This CDR3 comprises 16 residues. V was cut by 6 bases and J by 6 bases, with 25 bases left in between. Germline V lookup: CDR1 SQVTM, CDR2 ANQGSEA. The CDR3 protein is CSVVWTEPSTVDTQYF. The DNA for the CDR3 is TGCAGCGTCGTCTGGACGGAGCCTAGTACTGTGGATACGCAGTATTTT.

The J gene is TRBJ2-2, the V gene TRBV29-1; D unclear. The ends were cut back, 2 bases at V and 4 bases at J, with 5 bases in the middle. The CDR3 loop spans 12 amino acids. Germline CDR1 reads SQVTM; CDR2 reads ANQGSEA. CDR3 protein: CSVETVTGELFF. CDR3 sequence (DNA): TGCAGCGTTGAAACAGTCACCGGGGAGCTGTTTTTT.

The V call is TRBV7-7, the J call TRBJ2-3; tentative D call: TRBD2 (6 bases). V was pared by 1 base and J by 1 base, with 9 bases between. This CDR3 contains 15 residues. CDR1 is SSHAT, CDR2 FNYEAQ, per germline (reference sequence). The CDR3 bases are TGTGCCAGCAGCTTAGGCGGGACCCGCACAGATACGCAGTATTTT. It specifies CASSLGGTRTDTQYF.

The gene calls are TRBV13 and TRBJ1-5; TRBD1 aligns across 9 bases. The ends lost 3 bases at V and 4 bases at J; junction bases unmatched: 1. This CDR3 is 14 amino acids long. From germline, CDR1 is PRHDT and CDR2 FYEKMQ (reference sequence). CDR3 nucleotide sequence: TGTGCCAGCAGCTTCGGGACAGGGAATCAGCCCCAGCATTTT. Protein sequence: CASSFGTGNQPQHF.

This chain uses TRBV6-5 with TRBJ1-4; D might be TRBD1 (5 bases). The CDR3 totals 16 residues. Trimming took off 0 bases at V and 5 bases at J, with 13 bases between the two ends. The germline gives CDR1 MNHEY, CDR2 SVGAGI. The DNA for the CDR3 is TGTGCCAGCAGTTACTCGTCTGGGGCAGGGAATGAAAAACTGTTTTTT. This gives the protein CASSYSSGAGNEKLFF.

The V gene is TRBV18, the J gene TRBJ2-1; 10 bases match TRBD1. Germline V gene data show CDR1 as KGHSH and CDR2 as LQKENI. The CDR3 runs to 13 residues. V lost 5 bases and J lost 8; bases outside the gene matches: 3. Here the CDR3 reads CASSTGQGDEQFF. The CDR3 nucleotides are TGTGCCAGCTCAACCGGACAGGGGGATGAGCAGTTCTTC.

The rearrangement links TRBV5-1 to TRBJ2-7, with 7 bases that match TRBD2. The V gene end was trimmed by 5 bases and the J gene end by 4 bases; junction bases not matched to a gene: 12. The CDR3 loop spans 15 amino acids. Germline CDR1 SGHRS, CDR2 YFSETQ. The CDR3 reads CASSDRGGSQYEQYF. The CDR3 DNA is TGCGCCAGCAGTGATAGAGGCGGGAGTCAGTACGAGCAGTACTTC.

V and J are TRBV5-8 and TRBJ1-4; 11 bases are shared with TRBD1. Per the germline V gene, CDR1 is SGHTS and CDR2 is YDEGEE. The trim removed 4 bases at V and 7 bases at J, leaving 6 bases unmatched. The CDR3 is 15 residues long. The chain's CDR3 is CASSVGGTGGEKLFF. The CDR3 DNA reads as TGTGCCAGCAGCGTTGGGGGGACAGGGGGTGAAAAACTGTTTTTT.

The chain joins TRBV2 to TRBJ2-3; TRBD2 might be the D (6 bases). The CDR3 loop spans 13 amino acids. The ends were cut back, 7 bases at V and 5 bases at J, with 13 bases in the middle. Per germline, CDR1 SNHLY and CDR2 FYNNEI. The chain's CDR3 is CASIRGGVDTQYF. CDR3 bases: TGTGCCAGCATCCGGGGAGGCGTAGATACGCAGTATTTT.

This clone has just a few counts. CDR3 residues: CASSLGQGDSYEQYF. For the CDR3, the DNA is TGCGCCAGCAGCCTGGGACAGGGGGACTCCTACGAGCAGTACTTC. V gene TRBV4-1 combines with J gene TRBJ2-7, with 11 bases aligning to TRBD1. The V gene's germline CDR1 is MGHRA and CDR2 YSYEKL. With V trimmed by 4 bases and J by 0 bases, 2 bases remained unmatched. The CDR3 spans 15 residues.

The rearrangement joins TRBV27 to TRBJ2-1; D unresolved. CDR1 MNHEY and CDR2 SMNVEV come from the germline V gene (reference sequence). CDR3 length equals 14 residues. Trimming cost V 3 bases and J 2 bases, with 8 bases left between them. This chain's CDR3 is CASSFNTPYNEQFF. CDR3 coding DNA: TGTGCCAGCAGTTTTAACACGCCCTACAATGAGCAGTTCTTC.

The gene calls are TRBV6-1 and TRBJ2-3, with TRBD2 matching 12 bases. The CDR3 contains 15 residues. V lost 6 bases and J lost 4; bases outside the gene matches: 5. Germline assignment: CDR1 MNHNS and CDR2 SASEGT. CDR3 in amino acids: CASSRLAGESDTQYF. The CDR3 DNA is TGTGCCAGCAGCCGACTAGCGGGAGAATCAGATACGCAGTATTTT.

V and J are TRBV9 and TRBJ2-5; D is undetermined. The ends were cut back, 2 bases at V and 5 bases at J, with 10 bases in the middle. This CDR3 is 13 amino acids long. Looked up from germline, CDR1 is SGDLS and CDR2 is YYNGEE. The CDR3 DNA reads TGTGCCAGCAGCGTTCGGGTCCGGGAGACCCAGTACTTC. It encodes CASSVRVRETQYF.